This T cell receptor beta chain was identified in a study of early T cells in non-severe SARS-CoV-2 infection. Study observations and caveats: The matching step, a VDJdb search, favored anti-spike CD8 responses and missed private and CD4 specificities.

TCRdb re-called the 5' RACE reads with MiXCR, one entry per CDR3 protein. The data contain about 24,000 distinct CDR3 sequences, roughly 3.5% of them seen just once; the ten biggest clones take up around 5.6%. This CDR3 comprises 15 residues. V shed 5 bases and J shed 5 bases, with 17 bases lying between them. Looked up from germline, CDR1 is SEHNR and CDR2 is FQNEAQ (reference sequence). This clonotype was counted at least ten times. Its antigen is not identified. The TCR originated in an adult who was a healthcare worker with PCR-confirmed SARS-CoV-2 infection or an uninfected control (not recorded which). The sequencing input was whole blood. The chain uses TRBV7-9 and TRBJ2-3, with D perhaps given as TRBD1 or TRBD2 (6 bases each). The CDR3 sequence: CASSLVGGQGDTQYF. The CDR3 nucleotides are TGTGCCAGCAGCCTCGTTGGGGGGCAAGGAGATACGCAGTATTTT. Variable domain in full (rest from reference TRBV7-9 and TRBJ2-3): DTGVSQNPRHKITKRGQNVTFRCDPISEHNRLYWYRQTLGQGPEFLTYFQNEAQLEKSRLLSDRFSAERPKGSFSTLEIQRTEQGDSAMYLCASSLVGGQGDTQYFGPGTRLTVL.